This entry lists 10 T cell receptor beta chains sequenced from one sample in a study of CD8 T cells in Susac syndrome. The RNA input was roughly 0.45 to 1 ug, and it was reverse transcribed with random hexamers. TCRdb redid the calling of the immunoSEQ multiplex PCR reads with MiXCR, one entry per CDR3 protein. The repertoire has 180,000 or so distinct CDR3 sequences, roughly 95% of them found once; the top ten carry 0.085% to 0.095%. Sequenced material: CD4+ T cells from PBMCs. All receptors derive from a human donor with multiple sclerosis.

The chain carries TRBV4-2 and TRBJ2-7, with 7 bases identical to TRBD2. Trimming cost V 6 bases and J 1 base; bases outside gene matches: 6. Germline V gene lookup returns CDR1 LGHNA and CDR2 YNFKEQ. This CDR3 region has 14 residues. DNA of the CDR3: TGTGCCAGCAGTGCCCTAGCGGTTTCCTACGAGCAGTACTTC. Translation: CASSALAVSYEQYF.

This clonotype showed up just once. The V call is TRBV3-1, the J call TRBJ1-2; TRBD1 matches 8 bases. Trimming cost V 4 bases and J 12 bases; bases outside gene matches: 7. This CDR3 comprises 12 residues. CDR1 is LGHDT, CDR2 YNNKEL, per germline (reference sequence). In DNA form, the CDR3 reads TGTGCCAGCAGCCCCACGACAGGGGTTCACACCTTC. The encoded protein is CASSPTTGVHTF.

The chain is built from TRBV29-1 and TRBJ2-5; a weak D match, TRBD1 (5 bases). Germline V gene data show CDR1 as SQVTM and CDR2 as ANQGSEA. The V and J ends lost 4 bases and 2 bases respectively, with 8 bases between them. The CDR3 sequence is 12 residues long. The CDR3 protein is CSVVRGQETQYF. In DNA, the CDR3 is TGCAGCGTTGTAAGGGGTCAAGAGACCCAGTACTTC.

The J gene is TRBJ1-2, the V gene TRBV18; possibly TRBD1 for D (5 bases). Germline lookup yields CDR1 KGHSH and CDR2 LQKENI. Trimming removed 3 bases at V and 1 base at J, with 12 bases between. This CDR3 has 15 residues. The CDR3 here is CASSPGQGHNYGYTF. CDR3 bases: TGTGCCAGCTCACCGGGTCAGGGCCATAACTATGGCTACACCTTC. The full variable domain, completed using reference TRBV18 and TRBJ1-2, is NAGVMQNPRHLVRRRGQEARLRCSPMKGHSHVYWYRQLPEEGLKFMVYLQKENIIDESGMPKERFSAEFPKEGPSILRIQQVVRGDSAAYFCASSPGQGHNYGYTFGSGTRLTVV.

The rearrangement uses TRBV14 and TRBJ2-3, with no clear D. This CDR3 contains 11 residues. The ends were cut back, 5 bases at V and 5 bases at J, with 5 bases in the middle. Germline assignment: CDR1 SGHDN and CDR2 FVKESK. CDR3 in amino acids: CASSTLDTQYF. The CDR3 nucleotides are TGTGCCAGCAGCACCCTAGATACGCAGTATTTT.

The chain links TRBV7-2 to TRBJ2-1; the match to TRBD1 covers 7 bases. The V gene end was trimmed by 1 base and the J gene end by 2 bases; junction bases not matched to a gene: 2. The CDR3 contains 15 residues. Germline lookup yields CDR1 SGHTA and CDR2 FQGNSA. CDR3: CASSLVGTAYNEQFF. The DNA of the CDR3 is TGTGCCAGCAGCTTAGTCGGGACAGCCTACAATGAGCAGTTCTTC.

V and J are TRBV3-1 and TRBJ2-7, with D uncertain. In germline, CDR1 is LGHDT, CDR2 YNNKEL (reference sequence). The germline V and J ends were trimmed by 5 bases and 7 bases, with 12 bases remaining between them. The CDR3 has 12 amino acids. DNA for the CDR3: TGTGCCAGCAGCTACACTCCTGAGGAGCAGTACTTC. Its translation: CASSYTPEEQYF.

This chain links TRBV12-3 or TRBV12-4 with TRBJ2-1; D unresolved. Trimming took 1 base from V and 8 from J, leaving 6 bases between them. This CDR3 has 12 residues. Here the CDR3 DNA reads TGTGCCAGCAGTTTAGAAAGTCATGAGCAGTTCTTC. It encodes CASSLESHEQFF.

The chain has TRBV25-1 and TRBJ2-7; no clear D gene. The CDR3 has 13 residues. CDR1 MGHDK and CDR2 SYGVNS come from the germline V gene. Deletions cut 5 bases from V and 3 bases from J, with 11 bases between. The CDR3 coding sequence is TGTGCCAGCAGTAAGGTCGGTTACTACGAGCAGTACTTC. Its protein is CASSKVGYYEQYF.

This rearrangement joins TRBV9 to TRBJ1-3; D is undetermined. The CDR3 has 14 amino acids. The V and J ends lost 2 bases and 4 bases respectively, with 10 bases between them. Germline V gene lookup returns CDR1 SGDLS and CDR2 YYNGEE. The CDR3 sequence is CASSVEQPGNTIYF. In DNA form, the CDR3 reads TGTGCCAGCAGCGTGGAGCAGCCCGGAAACACCATATATTTT.